This is a list of T cell receptor beta chains from one sample in a study of beta chain features in type 1 diabetes. Sequencing used immunoSEQ multiplex PCR; TCRdb keeps in-frame clones, though not all of them. This table holds 230,000 or so clones, roughly 17% found once. The specimen was naive CD4+ T cells from blood. These receptors originate from a man aged 25-45 years with type 1 diabetes. Both conserved end residues are part of each CDR3. A D gene is named only where the DNA matches it firmly. The size field is filled for only some rows; it gives once, few, many or a size class.

size	D	V	J	CDR3	DNA
-	TRBD1	TRBV28	TRBJ2-7	CASGTGPSYEQYF	TGTGCCAGTGGGACAGGGCCCTCCTACGAGCAGTACTTC
-	TRBD1	TRBV23-1	TRBJ2-5	CASSQLSGTAQETQYF	TGCGCCAGCAGTCAACTTTCCGGGACAGCGCAAGAGACCCAGTACTTC
few	-	TRBV29-1	TRBJ2-3	CSVEEVLGDTQYF	TGCAGCGTTGAAGAGGTATTAGGAGATACGCAGTATTTT
-	-	TRBV6-6	TRBJ2-1	CASRTLYNEQFF	TGTGCCAGCAGGACGCTTTACAATGAGCAGTTCTTC
-	TRBD1	TRBV7-2	TRBJ2-7	CASSFGQGGYEQYF	TGTGCCAGCAGCTTCGGACAGGGGGGTTACGAGCAGTACTTC
few	-	TRBV2	TRBJ1-1	CASTTSWSEAFF	TGTGCCAGCACCACATCGTGGTCTGAAGCTTTCTTT
-	-	TRBV29-1	TRBJ2-7	CSVRRDNEQYF	TGCAGCGTGCGACGGGACAACGAGCAGTACTTC
few	-	TRBV9	TRBJ2-3	CASSGGPGADTQYF	TGTGCCAGCAGCGGCGGACCAGGGGCAGATACGCAGTATTTT
-	-	TRBV29-1	TRBJ2-1	CSVGGVLYNEQFF	TGCAGCGTTGGAGGGGTCCTCTACAATGAGCAGTTCTTC
-	-	TRBV6-6	TRBJ2-1	CASSYWGSEQFF	TGTGCCAGCAGTTACTGGGGTTCTGAGCAGTTCTTC
few	-	TRBV9	TRBJ2-1	CASSERRAENEQFF	TGTGCCAGCAGCGAAAGGAGGGCCGAAAATGAGCAGTTCTTC
-	TRBD2	TRBV18	TRBJ2-5	CASSPGLAEETQYF	TGTGCCAGCTCACCAGGGCTAGCGGAAGAGACCCAGTACTTC
few	-	TRBV29-1	TRBJ1-2	CSAIVQNYGYTF	TGCAGCGCCATTGTGCAGAACTATGGCTACACCTTC
-	TRBD1	TRBV7-9	TRBJ1-5	CASSPDRGYQPQHF	TGTGCCAGCAGTCCGGACAGGGGTTATCAGCCCCAGCATTTT
few	-	TRBV30	TRBJ1-1	CAWTIGQPKAFF	TGTGCCTGGACCATCGGACAACCCAAAGCTTTCTTT
-	-	TRBV25-1	TRBJ1-2	CASSDSGFYGYTF	TGTGCCAGCAGTGATAGTGGTTTCTATGGCTACACCTTC
many	-	TRBV30	TRBJ2-7	CAWSAAGTEQYF	TGTGCCTGGAGTGCCGCGGGGACCGAGCAGTACTTC
few	TRBD2	TRBV28	TRBJ2-1	CASRGTSGESSYNEQFF	TGTGCCAGCAGGGGGACTAGCGGAGAGAGCTCCTACAATGAGCAGTTCTTC
-	-	TRBV7-9	TRBJ2-1	CASSFFRANEQFF	TGTGCCAGCAGCTTTTTCAGGGCCAATGAGCAGTTCTTC
-	-	TRBV29-1	TRBJ1-1	CSVAGRKNTEAFF	TGCAGCGTTGCGGGCAGGAAGAACACTGAAGCTTTCTTT
-	-	TRBV10-3	TRBJ2-6	CAIRSQDSGANVLTF	TGTGCCATCAGGAGCCAAGATTCTGGGGCCAACGTCCTGACTTTC
-	-	TRBV5-1	TRBJ2-2	CASSRTLDTGELFF	TGCGCCAGCAGCCGCACCCTAGACACCGGGGAGCTGTTTTTT
-	TRBD2	TRBV29-1	TRBJ2-1	CSARDRLAGLQFF	TGCAGCGCCCGGGACCGACTAGCGGGATTGCAGTTCTTC
few	-	TRBV4-2	TRBJ2-5	CASSQAMPLGDQETQYF	TGTGCCAGCAGCCAAGCGATGCCTCTCGGGGATCAAGAGACCCAGTACTTC
few	-	TRBV14	TRBJ2-3	CASSLGGDTQYF	TGTGCCAGCAGTCTCGGGGGAGATACGCAGTATTTT
few	TRBD2	TRBV7-2	TRBJ2-7	CASSTRLAANSYEQYF	TGTGCCAGCAGCACTCGCCTAGCGGCGAATTCCTACGAGCAGTACTTC
few	TRBD1	TRBV4-1	TRBJ2-5	CASSQVAVWTGGEETQYF	TGCGCCAGCAGCCAAGTTGCGGTTTGGACAGGGGGCGAAGAGACCCAGTACTTC
-	TRBD2	TRBV9	TRBJ2-4	CASSGAGTSGNIQYF	TGTGCCAGCAGCGGTGCAGGGACTAGTGGAAACATTCAGTACTTC
few	TRBD2	TRBV7-2	TRBJ2-7	CASSSKASGSWEQYF	TGTGCCAGCAGCTCCAAAGCTAGCGGGAGCTGGGAGCAGTACTTC
-	-	TRBV6-6	TRBJ2-7	CASSGTVKNYEQYF	TGTGCCAGCAGTGGGACGGTTAAGAACTACGAGCAGTACTTC
-	TRBD1	TRBV25-1	TRBJ1-3	CASSEGQGGNTIYF	TGTGCCAGCAGTGAGGGACAGGGAGGAAACACCATATATTTT
few	-	TRBV25-1	TRBJ2-7	CASSEYADRLEQYF	TGTGCCAGCAGTGAATATGCCGACCGGCTCGAGCAGTACTTC
few	-	TRBV4-2	TRBJ1-1	CASSQFRGAEAFF	TGTGCCAGCAGCCAATTTCGGGGCGCTGAAGCTTTCTTT
-	-	TRBV25-1	TRBJ2-2	CASSESREISGELFF	TGTGCCAGCAGTGAGTCCAGGGAAATTTCCGGGGAGCTGTTTTTT
-	-	TRBV18	TRBJ2-7	CASSPRTGYEQYF	TGTGCCAGCTCACCGCGGACTGGCTACGAGCAGTACTTC
few	-	TRBV7-9	TRBJ2-5	CASSLVQETQYF	TGTGCCAGCAGCTTAGTACAAGAGACCCAGTACTTC
few	-	TRBV19	TRBJ2-3	CASGRFTDTQYF	TGTGCCAGTGGCCGATTCACAGATACGCAGTATTTT
-	-	TRBV5-6	TRBJ2-5	CASTGDAGETQYF	TGTGCCAGCACCGGAGACGCAGGGGAGACCCAGTACTTC
-	TRBD1	TRBV30	TRBJ2-5	CALGQGETQYF	TGTGCCTTGGGACAGGGAGAGACCCAGTACTTC
-	-	TRBV4-3	TRBJ2-5	CASSRLAEGTQYF	TGCGCCAGCAGCCGCTTGGCTGAGGGGACCCAGTACTTC
-	-	TRBV28	TRBJ1-2	CASSLDTPPTYGYTF	TGTGCCAGCAGTCTGGACACACCACCGACCTATGGCTACACCTTC
-	-	TRBV6-5	TRBJ2-7	CASSYSSGEQYF	TGTGCCAGCAGTTACTCGAGTGGCGAGCAGTACTTC
-	-	TRBV10-3	TRBJ2-7	CAVPGPSGSEQYF	TGTGCCGTACCGGGACCAAGTGGGTCTGAGCAGTACTTC
few	-	TRBV9	TRBJ2-1	CASSVAGFGYNEQFF	TGTGCCAGCAGCGTAGCGGGGTTCGGTTACAATGAGCAGTTCTTC
once	TRBD2	TRBV9	TRBJ2-5	CASSLQAGGPAETQYF	TGTGCCAGCAGTCTACAAGCGGGAGGGCCGGCAGAGACCCAGTACTTC
few	-	TRBV9	TRBJ2-3	CASSVATVSSLRTDTQYF	TGTGCCAGCAGCGTAGCTACAGTGAGCTCCCTTCGAACAGATACGCAGTATTTT
few	TRBD1	TRBV30	TRBJ2-5	CAWSRLDRVETQYF	TGTGCCTGGAGTCGGTTGGACAGGGTCGAGACCCAGTACTTC
-	-	TRBV9	TRBJ2-7	CASSVSPDSYEQYF	TGTGCCAGCAGCGTCTCCCCGGACTCCTACGAGCAGTACTTC
few	-	TRBV7-9	TRBJ1-4	CASSFAGDEKLFF	TGTGCCAGCAGCTTTGCGGGGGATGAAAAACTGTTTTTT
-	-	TRBV2	TRBJ2-3	CASRQADTQYF	TGTGCCAGCAGACAAGCAGATACGCAGTATTTT
-	TRBD2	TRBV28	TRBJ2-7	CASSPWTSRSDEQYF	TGTGCCAGCAGTCCATGGACTAGCCGATCTGACGAGCAGTACTTC
few	-	TRBV30	TRBJ1-5	CAWSTLGAGDDNQPQHF	TGTGCCTGGAGTACCTTGGGGGCAGGGGATGACAATCAGCCCCAGCATTTT
few	-	TRBV10-3	TRBJ2-1	CAISPLGNEQFF	TGTGCCATCAGCCCCCTGGGCAATGAGCAGTTCTTC
-	-	TRBV6-5	TRBJ2-6	CASSYSRYSGANVLTF	TGTGCCAGCAGTTACTCCAGGTACTCTGGGGCCAACGTCCTGACTTTC
few	TRBD1	TRBV28	TRBJ2-5	CASTQVQGQRETQYF	TGTGCCAGCACCCAAGTACAGGGACAGAGGGAGACCCAGTACTTC